This TCR beta chain originates from a study of shared clonotypes between healthy human individuals (TCRdb year 2020). Regarding the study in general: Two women and three men aged 18 to 49 years were included in the cohort. For each donor, CD4 naive and CD4 memory were each run on three plates, CD8 naive on two plates, and CD8 memory on one plate. To estimate repertoire size and how much clonotype sharing occurs between individuals, the study deeply sequenced the blood TCR repertoires of roughly 5 healthy adults. To increase sequencing depth and limit assay-specific biases, TCR repertoire library preparation and sequencing were carried out by different laboratories using diverse techniques. Leukapheresis yielded between about 0.85 and 9.5 billion PBMCs per donor.

Using the deep immunoSEQ assay, TCR CDR3 regions were amplified from genomic DNA by multiplex PCR. Extracted genomic DNA from each cell subset was spread evenly across all wells of several immunoSEQ 96-well plates, with each plate serving as a replicate. For sorted subsets, roughly 0.2 ug genomic DNA, equal to 25,000 to 35,000 T cell genomes, was loaded into each replicate PCR. Purified libraries were quantified with a Qubit 3.0 fluorometer, sized on a Bioanalyzer 2100, and re-quantified with the KAPA Library Quantification kit. Every immunoSEQ 96-well plate was sequenced on a separate single-read 150-cycle Illumina NextSeq 550 flow cell. As for how the authors treated the data: Because the immunoSEQ output held only junctional sequences and lacked quality scores, the filtering could not match the filtering applied to full-length reads. Sequences were annotated with PyIR, a Python wrapper for IgBLAST v1.9, using IMGT germline references to assign V/J genes and CDR3. Any read was removed if the V/J assignment was weak (E-value above 1e-6), the CDR3 was missing, or the read contained stop codons, out-of-frame junctions, or ambiguous translated residues. V3J clonotypes were defined as sequences sharing an identical inferred V gene, J gene, and CDR3 amino acid sequence. To compute the percentage overlap between repertoires, the number of shared unique clonotypes was divided by the size of the smaller repertoire. RTK rarefaction, the Chao1 estimator, and Recon v2.1 estimates of unobserved clonotypes were used to assess repertoire richness. OLGA was used to compute generation probabilities for all TCRbeta clonotypes that the gDNA method yielded from a few donors. TCRdb retrieved this table from immuneACCESS and kept in-frame rearrangements only. Not all clones are present; in checked studies, unresolved V genes account for under half, and no reason is known for the remainder. V, J and clone size derive from that table, while D and trimming were established from the DNA sequence. Counted in this sample were around 1 million clones; over 75% of them appeared once. 1.5% of the sample rests with the top ten.

Paper-wide results and their limitations: Naive subsets generally had larger estimated clonotype richness than memory subsets did. Sampling was limited to blood, and TCR repertoires in tissue likely differ from TCR repertoires in blood. Pairwise subsampling led to the expectation that sequencing depth would affect the degree of clonotype sharing among donors. Clonotypes shared by all four sorted-subset donors showed higher generation probabilities than non-shared clonotypes. Rarefaction of sorted-subset datasets indicated incomplete sequencing despite the large sequencing depth. Because the study included a small number of donors, the genetic and exposure-history diversity represented was limited. About 4.5% of naive CD4, 3.5% of naive CD8, about 2.4% of memory CD4, and approximately 0.4% of memory CD8 clonotypes were shared across several donors.

The germline V gene gives CDR1 as SNHLY and CDR2 as FYNNEI. The CDR3 starts with the cysteine, ends with the phenylalanine, and has 14 residues. Only the CDR3 region is kept as DNA, spanning 42 bases read in frame from base 1. Germline trimming amounts to 2 bases on V and 7 bases on J, with 4 as the count of junction bases outside the gene matches. Healthy HIV-negative adults with no recently reported acute infections or vaccinations were included as donors. Every donor was a Caucasian adult residing in Nashville, Tennessee, USA. CD4+ T cells were enriched by magnetic negative selection; naive cells were then positively selected on CD45RA, and the negative fraction formed the memory subset. After blood collection by leukapheresis, PBMCs were isolated using Ficoll-Histopaque density gradient centrifugation and then cryopreserved in the vapor phase of liquid nitrogen. Analytical flow cytometry was used to check the purity and quantity of every magnetically sorted T cell population. Each sorted fraction had its genomic DNA isolated and then quantified by UV absorbance on a Nanodrop 2000c.

A remark on this clone: Its binding antigen is unknown. Base qualities are not recorded, but no much larger clone differs from it by a single base.

This clonotype was obtained from a man between 18 and 35 years old in good health. The sample taken for sequencing was memory CD4+ T cells sorted from blood. The cell subset or site label for this specimen denotes: CD45RA-negative fraction. The V and J genes are TRBV2 and TRBJ2-2; 7 nucleotides in the junction match TRBD1. This receptor carries the CDR3 CASSENRGNGELFF. Read as DNA, the sequence is TGTGCCAGCAGTGAAAACAGGGGAAACGGGGAGCTGTTTTTT.